This passage covers 23 T cell receptor beta chains from one sample sequenced in a study of identical twins. MiXCR, run by TCRdb on the 5' RACE reads, gives a single entry per CDR3 protein. Counted here are over 500,000 distinct CDR3 sequences, 22% occurring once; the ten biggest clones make up around 0.9%. This sample was shared with a second study, whose subject was T cells expressing NK-cell markers.

Sample: CD4+ T cells sorted from blood. These receptors were collected from a woman aged 18-29 years in good health.

This chain links TRBV20-1 with TRBJ2-5; D is ambiguous. The CDR3 runs 13 residues. Germline V gene sequence: CDR1 DFQATT, CDR2 SNEGSKA (reference sequence). Trimming shortened V by 1 base and J by 4 bases, and 10 bases separated the two germline ends. Here the CDR3 reads CSARGSVTETQYF. The CDR3 nucleotides read TGCAGTGCTAGAGGCAGCGTTACAGAGACCCAGTACTTC.

The sample holds a few counts of this clonotype. J is TRBJ2-5 and V is TRBV5-1; D is possibly TRBD2 (6 bases). From germline, CDR1 is SGHRS and CDR2 YFSETQ. Trimming took off 2 bases at V and 1 base at J, with 9 bases between the two ends. The CDR3 loop spans 14 amino acids. The CDR3 spells CASSFRGAQETQYF. The DNA for the CDR3 is TGCGCCAGCAGCTTTCGCGGGGCCCAAGAGACCCAGTACTTC.

This clonotype has just a few counts. The J gene is TRBJ1-3, the V gene TRBV15; D remains ambiguous. The CDR3 covers 15 residues. V was pared by 6 bases and J by 0 bases, with 12 bases between. Germline-derived CDR1 and CDR2 are LNHNV and YYDKDF (reference sequence). CDR3 in amino acids: CATRDLSFSGNTIYF. In nucleotides, the CDR3 is TGTGCCACCAGAGACCTTAGCTTCTCTGGAAACACCATATATTTT.

The chain joins TRBV6-1 to TRBJ1-4, with unresolved D. This CDR3 spans 13 amino acids. The germline gives CDR1 MNHNS, CDR2 SASEGT. The V end was cut by 6 bases, the J end by 5 bases, with 10 bases between. The CDR3 nucleotides are TGTGCCAGCAGACCCACCCGAAATGAAAAACTGTTTTTT. Its protein product is CASRPTRNEKLFF.

The chain recombines TRBV6-5 with TRBJ2-1; 11 positions match TRBD2. The V segment lost 3 bases and the J segment 4 bases; nucleotides outside the gene matches: 8. CDR3 length: 17 residues. CDR1 is MNHEY, CDR2 SVGAGI, per germline. Here the CDR3 DNA reads TGTGCCAGCAGTTATCCACCAACTAGCGGGAGATACAATGAGCAGTTCTTC. This encodes CASSYPPTSGRYNEQFF.

The table lists this clonotype with many counts. DNA for the CDR3: TGCAGTGCCCACCGGGACCCTTATAATTCACCCCTCCACTTT. It encodes CSAHRDPYNSPLHF. The V and J genes are TRBV20-1 and TRBJ1-6; D is possibly TRBD1 (5 bases). In germline, CDR1 is DFQATT, CDR2 SNEGSKA (reference sequence). Deletions cut 6 bases from V and 4 bases from J, with 13 bases between. This CDR3 spans 14 amino acids.

V and J are TRBV7-6 and TRBJ2-1; D may be TRBD1 (6 bases). Germline CDR1 reads SGHVS; CDR2 reads FNYEAQ. This CDR3 region has 15 residues. Trimming shortened V by 0 bases and J by 6 bases, and 12 bases separated the two germline ends. This chain's CDR3 is CASSLAAGEGNEQFF. The CDR3 nucleotides are TGTGCCAGCAGCTTAGCGGCAGGGGAAGGCAATGAGCAGTTCTTC.

This chain uses TRBV6-1 with TRBJ1-5, with TRBD1 identical over 10 bases. This CDR3 is built from 16 residues. Unmatched junction bases numbered 9, after V lost 6 bases and J lost 4 bases. Germline V gives CDR1 MNHNS, CDR2 SASEGT. The CDR3 protein is CASRSAGQGLNQPQHF. In DNA, the CDR3 is TGTGCCAGCAGGTCAGCGGGACAGGGGTTGAATCAGCCCCAGCATTTT.

This clonotype came up a few times. The rearrangement joins TRBV20-1 to TRBJ2-7, with a weak D call TRBD2 (6 bases). Deletions cut 6 bases from V and 2 bases from J, with 14 bases between. Germline CDR1 is DFQATT and CDR2 is SNEGSKA (reference sequence). The CDR3 length is 13 residues. The CDR3 is CSAYQGLAYEQYF. The CDR3 DNA is TGCAGTGCGTATCAGGGACTGGCCTACGAGCAGTACTTC.

In this sample, this clonotype turned up a few times. This chain uses TRBV5-1 with TRBJ2-1; 7 bases match TRBD2. The CDR3 spans 16 residues. V trimming: 4 bases; J trimming: 4 bases; junction bases outside the gene matches: 11. CDR1 is SGHRS, CDR2 YFSETQ, per germline. CDR3 amino acids: CASSQGWGGFYNEQFF. Written as DNA, the CDR3 is TGCGCCAGCAGCCAGGGTTGGGGGGGGTTTTACAATGAGCAGTTCTTC.

This rearrangement joins TRBV20-1 to TRBJ2-1; TRBD2 matches at 10 bases. This CDR3 spans 14 amino acids. Trimming removed 5 bases from V and 7 bases from J; junction bases left unmatched: 8. CDR1 is DFQATT and CDR2 is SNEGSKA in the germline V gene (reference sequence). This chain's CDR3 is CSASGTSAENEQFF. The CDR3 nucleotides are TGCAGTGCTTCCGGGACTAGCGCCGAGAATGAGCAGTTCTTC.

The rearrangement uses TRBV5-1 and TRBJ2-1, with TRBD1 matching 10 bases. The V gene's germline CDR1 is SGHRS and CDR2 YFSETQ. V gave up 4 bases and J gave up 8 bases; unmatched junction bases: 6. The CDR3 is made up of 14 amino acids. CDR3: CASSPRDRGDEQFF. The CDR3 DNA sequence: TGCGCCAGCAGCCCCCGGGACAGGGGTGATGAGCAGTTCTTC.

This sequence joins TRBV6-1 and TRBJ2-7, with 10 bases lining up with TRBD2. The germline V gene has CDR1 MNHNS and CDR2 SASEGT. The J segment lost 1 base and the V segment lost 6 bases, leaving 9 bases of the junction unmatched. This CDR3 is built from 16 residues. The CDR3 sequence is CASSRPLAGVSYEQYF. For the CDR3, the DNA is TGTGCCAGCAGCCGACCGCTAGCGGGAGTATCCTACGAGCAGTACTTC.

This clonotype was counted many times. Here the CDR3 DNA reads TGTGCCAGCAGCTGGGAAGGGATCGATGAGCAGTTCTTC. This codes for CASSWEGIDEQFF. The V and J genes are TRBV12-3 or TRBV12-4 and TRBJ2-1; D is ambiguous. Trimming removed 6 bases at V and 8 bases at J, with 14 bases between. CDR3 size: 13 residues.

The chain has TRBV9 and TRBJ2-1; 9 nucleotides agree with TRBD1. The germline V gene encodes CDR1 SGDLS and CDR2 YYNGEE. The CDR3 has 15 amino acids. The V and J ends lost 3 bases and 4 bases, in that order; junction bases with no gene match: 5. The CDR3 region has the DNA TGTGCCAGCAGCGCGGGGACAGGGTCATACAATGAGCAGTTCTTC. It is translated as CASSAGTGSYNEQFF.

This clonotype has more than one count but fewer than ten. This chain links TRBV27 with TRBJ2-1, with 13 bases matching TRBD2. The trim removed 6 bases at V and 0 bases at J, leaving 8 bases unmatched. Per germline, CDR1 MNHEY and CDR2 SMNVEV (reference sequence). There are 18 residues in the CDR3. The CDR3 spells CASSSGLAGLSSYNEQFF. CDR3 bases: TGTGCCAGCAGCTCGGGACTAGCGGGGTTAAGCTCCTACAATGAGCAGTTCTTC.

In regard to this clonotype: The junction departs from the called germline gene at one end, perhaps through a read error. The chain joins TRBV6-1 to TRBJ2-2; maybe TRBD1 (6 bases). CDR1 is MNHNS and CDR2 is SASEGT in the germline V gene. The CDR3 is made up of 15 amino acids. The CDR3: CASSPSQGSTGELLF. The CDR3 coding sequence is TGTGCCAGCAGTCCATCACAGGGCAGTACCGGGGAGCTGCTTTTT.

This clonotype was picked up a small number of times. The chain links TRBV3-1 to TRBJ2-7; 7 bases line up with TRBD1. Germline V lookup: CDR1 LGHDT, CDR2 YNNKEL (reference sequence). The junction had 10 bases not matched to a gene; V was cut back by 4 bases and J by 1 base. This CDR3 contains 16 residues. CDR3 residues: CASSRRIGQASYEQYF. CDR3 sequence (DNA): TGTGCCAGCAGCCGTCGCATAGGACAGGCGTCCTACGAGCAGTACTTC.

This clonotype has only a few counts. The chain employs TRBV20-1 and TRBJ2-3; D is ambiguous. The CDR3 runs to 14 residues. V lost 4 bases to trimming and J lost 1 base, with 12 bases between them. CDR1 and CDR2 from the germline V gene are DFQATT and SNEGSKA (reference sequence). In DNA form, the CDR3 reads TGCAGTGCTATCCGAGCCGAGGGCACAGATACGCAGTATTTT. Its translation is CSAIRAEGTDTQYF.

This clonotype was observed at least ten times. The chain uses TRBV20-1 and TRBJ2-1, with TRBD2 matching over 10 bases. CDR3 length: 14 amino acids. V lost 3 bases, J lost 4 bases, and 3 bases stayed unmatched. In germline, CDR1 is DFQATT, CDR2 SNEGSKA (reference sequence). CDR3 nucleotide sequence: TGCAGTGCTAGTCGACTAGCGGGTTACAATGAGCAGTTCTTC. Protein sequence: CSASRLAGYNEQFF.

The chain employs TRBV5-4 and TRBJ2-1, with 8 bases aligning to TRBD2. The CDR3 sequence is 15 residues long. The V and J ends lost 4 bases and 0 bases, in that order; junction bases with no gene match: 3. Germline V gene sequence: CDR1 SGHNT, CDR2 YYREEE (reference sequence). Here the CDR3 reads CASSAAGASYNEQFF. In DNA form, the CDR3 reads TGTGCCAGCAGCGCAGCGGGGGCCTCCTACAATGAGCAGTTCTTC.

In this sample, this clonotype turned up a few times. The chain joins TRBV2 to TRBJ1-1; tentatively, D is TRBD1 (5 bases). Germline V CDR1 and CDR2: SNHLY, FYNNEI. V lost 6 bases and J lost 3, with 17 bases in between. The CDR3 has 15 residues. CDR3 loop: CASRPIWGGDTEAFF. As DNA, the CDR3 is TGTGCCAGCAGACCCATATGGGGGGGTGACACTGAAGCTTTCTTT.

The genes are TRBV5-1 and TRBJ2-5, with a weak D call TRBD1 (5 bases). Germline V gene data show CDR1 as SGHRS and CDR2 as YFSETQ. Trimming left V 4 bases short and J 4 bases short, with 17 bases between. This CDR3 has 15 amino acids. The CDR3 coding sequence is TGCGCCAGCAGCGGAACAAGGGGTGGGGCAGAGACCCAGTACTTC. This gives the protein CASSGTRGGAETQYF. Complete variable domain (other parts from reference TRBV5-1 and TRBJ2-5): KAGVTQTPRYLIKTRGQQVTLSCSPISGHRSVSWYQQTPGQGLQFLFEYFSETQRNKGNFPGRFSGRQFSNSRSEMNVSTLELGDSALYLCASSGTRGGAETQYFGPGTRLLVL.